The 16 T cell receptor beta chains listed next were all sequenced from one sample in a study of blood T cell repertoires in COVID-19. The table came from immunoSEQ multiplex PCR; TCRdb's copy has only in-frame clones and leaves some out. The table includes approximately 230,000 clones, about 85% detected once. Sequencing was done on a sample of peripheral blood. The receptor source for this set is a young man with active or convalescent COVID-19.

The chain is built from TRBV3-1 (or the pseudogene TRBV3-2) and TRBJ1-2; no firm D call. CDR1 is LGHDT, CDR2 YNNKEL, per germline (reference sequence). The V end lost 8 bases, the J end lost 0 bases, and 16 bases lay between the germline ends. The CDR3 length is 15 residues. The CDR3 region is CASFPRAAPNYGYTF. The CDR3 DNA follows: TGTGCCAGCTTCCCGCGGGCAGCGCCTAACTATGGCTACACCTTC.

In nucleotides, the CDR3 is TGTGCCAGCAGTGAATCGGACAGCCAGGCGTCTTACAATGAGCAGTTCTTC. Residues: CASSESDSQASYNEQFF. This chain connects TRBV25-1 to TRBJ2-1, with D possibly TRBD1 on 6 matching bases. Trimming removed 1 base from V and 4 bases from J, with 17 bases in between. The CDR3 spans 17 residues. Looked up from germline, CDR1 is MGHDK and CDR2 is SYGVNS.

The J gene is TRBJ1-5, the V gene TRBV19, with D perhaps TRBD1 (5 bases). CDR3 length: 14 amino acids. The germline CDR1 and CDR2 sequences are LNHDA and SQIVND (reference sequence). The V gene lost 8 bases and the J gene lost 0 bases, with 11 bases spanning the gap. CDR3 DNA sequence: TGTGCCAGTTCCCGACAGTATAGCAATCAGCCCCAGCATTTT. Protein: CASSRQYSNQPQHF.

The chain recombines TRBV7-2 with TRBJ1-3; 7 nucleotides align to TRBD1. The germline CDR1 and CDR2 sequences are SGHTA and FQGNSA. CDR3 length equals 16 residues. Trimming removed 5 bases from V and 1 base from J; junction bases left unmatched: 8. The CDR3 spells CASSIGQVKSGNTIYF. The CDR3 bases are TGTGCCAGCAGCATCGGACAGGTGAAGTCTGGAAACACCATATATTTT. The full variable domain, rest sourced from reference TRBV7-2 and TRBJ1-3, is GAGVSQSPSNKVTEKGKDVELRCDPISGHTALYWYRQSLGQGLEFLIYFQGNSAPDKSGLPSDRFSAERTGGSVSTLTIQRTQQEDSAVYLCASSIGQVKSGNTIYFGEGSWLTVV.

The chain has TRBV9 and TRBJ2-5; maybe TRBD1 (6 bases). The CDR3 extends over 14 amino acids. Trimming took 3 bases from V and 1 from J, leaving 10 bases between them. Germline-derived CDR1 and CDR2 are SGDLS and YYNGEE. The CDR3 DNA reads TGTGCCAGCAGCGGAGGACAGCTCCAAGAGACCCAGTACTTC. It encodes CASSGGQLQETQYF.

The CDR3 reads CASSLEGQSNTEAFF. In DNA, the CDR3 is TGCGCCAGCAGCTTGGAAGGACAGTCGAACACTGAAGCTTTCTTT. The rearrangement joins TRBV5-1 to TRBJ1-1; possibly TRBD1 for D (6 bases). The CDR3 is 15 residues long. V was trimmed by 0 bases and J by 1 base, leaving 10 bases between them. Germline values: CDR1 SGHRS, CDR2 YFSETQ.

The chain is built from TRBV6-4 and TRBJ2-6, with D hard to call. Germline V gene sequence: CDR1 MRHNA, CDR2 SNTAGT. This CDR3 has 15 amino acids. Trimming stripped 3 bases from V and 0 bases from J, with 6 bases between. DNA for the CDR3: TGTGCCAGCAGTGAAGGCGGCTCTGGGGCCAACGTCCTGACTTTC. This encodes CASSEGGSGANVLTF.

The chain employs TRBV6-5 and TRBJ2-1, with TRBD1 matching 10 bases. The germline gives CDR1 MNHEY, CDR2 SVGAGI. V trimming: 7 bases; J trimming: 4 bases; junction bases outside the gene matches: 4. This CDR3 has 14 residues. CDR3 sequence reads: CASTWTGGYNEQFF. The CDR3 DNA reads TGTGCCAGCACTTGGACAGGGGGGTACAATGAGCAGTTCTTC.

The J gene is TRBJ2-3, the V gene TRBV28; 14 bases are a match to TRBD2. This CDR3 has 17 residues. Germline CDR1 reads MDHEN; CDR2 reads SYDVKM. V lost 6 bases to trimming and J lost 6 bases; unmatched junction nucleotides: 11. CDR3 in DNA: TGTGCCAGCAGCATTGCCGGGACTAGCGGGGGCTACGATACGCAGTATTTT. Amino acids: CASSIAGTSGGYDTQYF. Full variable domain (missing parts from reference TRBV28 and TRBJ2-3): DVKVTQSSRYLVKRTGEKVFLECVQDMDHENMFWYRQDPGLGLRLIYFSYDVKMKEKGDIPEGYSVSREKKERFSLILESASTNQTSMYLCASSIAGTSGGYDTQYFGPGTRLTVL.

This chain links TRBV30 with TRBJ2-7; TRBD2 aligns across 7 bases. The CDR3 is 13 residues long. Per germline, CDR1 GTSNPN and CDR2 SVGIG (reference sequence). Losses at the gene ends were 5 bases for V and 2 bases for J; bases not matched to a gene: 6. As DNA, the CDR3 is TGTGCCTGGGGGGATAGCGGGCCCTACGAGCAGTACTTC. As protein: CAWGDSGPYEQYF.

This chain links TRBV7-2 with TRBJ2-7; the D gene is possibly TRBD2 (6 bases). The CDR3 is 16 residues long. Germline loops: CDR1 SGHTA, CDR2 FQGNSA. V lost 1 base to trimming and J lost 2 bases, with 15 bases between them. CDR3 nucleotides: TGTGCCAGCAGCTTAGGGGGTGGGACTTATACCTACGAGCAGTACTTC. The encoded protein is CASSLGGGTYTYEQYF.

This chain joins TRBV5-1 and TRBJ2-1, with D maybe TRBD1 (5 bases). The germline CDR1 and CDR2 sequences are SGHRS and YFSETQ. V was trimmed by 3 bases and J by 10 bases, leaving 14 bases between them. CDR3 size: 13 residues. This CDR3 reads CASSSDNSAEQFF. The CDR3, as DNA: TGCGCCAGCAGCTCGGACAACTCGGCCGAGCAGTTCTTC.

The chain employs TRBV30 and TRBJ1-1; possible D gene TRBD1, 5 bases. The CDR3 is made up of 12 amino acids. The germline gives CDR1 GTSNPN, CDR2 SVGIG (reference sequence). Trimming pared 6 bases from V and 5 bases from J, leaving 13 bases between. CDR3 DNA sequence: TGTGCCTGCCGCCCCAGGGTAACTGAAGCTTTCTTT. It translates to CACRPRVTEAFF.

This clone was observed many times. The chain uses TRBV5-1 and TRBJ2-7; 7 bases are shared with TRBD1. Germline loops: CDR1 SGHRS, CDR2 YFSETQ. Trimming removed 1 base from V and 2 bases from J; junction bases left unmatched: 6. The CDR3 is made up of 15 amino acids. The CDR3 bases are TGCGCCAGCAGCTTGTCGACAGGGCTCACCTACGAGCAGTACTTC. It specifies CASSLSTGLTYEQYF.

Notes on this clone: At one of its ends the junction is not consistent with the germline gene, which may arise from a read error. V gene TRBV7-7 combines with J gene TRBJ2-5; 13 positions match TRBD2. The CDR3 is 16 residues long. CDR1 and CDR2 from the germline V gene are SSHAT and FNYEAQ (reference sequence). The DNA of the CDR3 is TGTGCTAGCAGCTTAGCCGGACTAGCGGGAGACGAGACCCAGTACTTC. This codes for CASSLAGLAGDETQYF. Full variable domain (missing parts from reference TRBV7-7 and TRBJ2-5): GAGVSQSPRYKVTKRGQDVTLRCDPISSHATLYWYQQALGQGPEFLTYFNYEAQPDKSGLPSDRFSAERPEGSISTLTIQRTEQRDSAMYRCASSLAGLAGDETQYFGPGTRLLVL.

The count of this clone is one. CDR3 amino acids: CASSLRFGGPGDEKLFF. DNA for the CDR3: TGTGCCAGCAGCTTAAGGTTCGGGGGACCGGGAGATGAAAAACTGTTTTTT. The genes are TRBV7-2 and TRBJ1-4, with D perhaps TRBD1 (5 bases). V lost 2 bases to trimming and J lost 6 bases, with 19 bases between them. This CDR3 spans 17 amino acids. CDR1 is SGHTA and CDR2 is FQGNSA in the germline V gene.